This TCR beta chain was found in a study of T cells in Graves' hyperthyroidism and ophthalmopathy. The study's findings and limits: Clonotypes that were expanded in thyroid above 0.001 mostly appeared in blood too.

This clonotype was seen a handful of times. Its antigen remains unidentified. Amplification of TCR beta CDR3 regions was performed using RNA transcripts as template. First-round RT-PCR with HTBI primers amplified the TCR CDR3 region. TCRdb processed the multiplex PCR reads anew with MiXCR; each CDR3 protein has one entry. The sample includes about 250,000 distinct CDR3 sequences, 20% to 25% of them seen just once. CDR1 and CDR2 (germline): SGHDT, YYEEEE. The J segment lost 4 bases and the V segment lost 4 bases, leaving 13 bases of the junction unmatched. The CDR3 has 16 amino acids. Sequencing was done on a sample of blood. This sequence joins TRBV5-6 and TRBJ1-1, with TRBD1 matching over 7 bases. This clonotype was obtained from a man under 40 with Graves' ophthalmopathy. CDR3 residues: CASSPSKGAPRTEAFF. The DNA of the CDR3 is TGTGCCAGCAGCCCATCCAAGGGGGCCCCTCGCACTGAAGCTTTCTTT.